A single sample is the source of the 18 T cell receptor beta chains below, sequenced in a study of cytomegalovirus exposure and HLA in healthy donors. Sequencing used immunoSEQ multiplex PCR; TCRdb keeps in-frame clones, though not all of them. The sample carries around 130,000 clones, about nine tenths recorded once. The specimen was PBMCs. The receptors were gathered from a man younger than 40 in good health and CMV-seronegative.

The chain recombines TRBV4-2 with TRBJ2-2; possible D gene TRBD1, 6 bases. CDR1 and CDR2 (germline): LGHNA, YNFKEQ. The ends were cut back, 0 bases at V and 8 bases at J, with 19 bases in the middle. The CDR3 loop spans 17 amino acids. The CDR3 coding sequence is TGTGCCAGCAGCCAAGACAGGATCGGGACACGCACTGGGGAGCTGTTTTTT. The encoded protein is CASSQDRIGTRTGELFF.

The rearrangement uses TRBV19 and TRBJ1-5; TRBD1 agrees at 7 bases. CDR1 is LNHDA and CDR2 is SQIVND in the germline V gene (reference sequence). The CDR3 covers 13 residues. V gave up 7 bases and J gave up 4 bases; unmatched junction bases: 4. In DNA, the CDR3 is TGTGCCAGTACGGGACAGTTTAATCAGCCCCAGCATTTT. Amino acids: CASTGQFNQPQHF.

This rearrangement joins TRBV4-3 to TRBJ2-7; D perhaps matches TRBD2 (6 bases). CDR3 size: 15 residues. V was trimmed by 0 bases and J by 2 bases, leaving 11 bases between them. Looked up from germline, CDR1 is LGHNA and CDR2 is YSLEER. The CDR3: CASSQDGGTAYEQYF. The CDR3 bases are TGCGCCAGCAGCCAAGATGGGGGGACCGCCTACGAGCAGTACTTC.

The rearrangement links TRBV14 to TRBJ2-3, with a weak D call TRBD2 (7 bases). Germline assignment: CDR1 SGHDN and CDR2 FVKESK. V lost 0 bases to trimming and J lost 6 bases, with 13 bases between them. The CDR3 covers 15 residues. The DNA of the CDR3 is TGTGCCAGCAGCCAAGAGTGGGGGGGGCCGGATACGCAGTATTTT. Protein sequence: CASSQEWGGPDTQYF.

This rearrangement joins TRBV7-8 to TRBJ1-1; D not certain. CDR3 length: 10 amino acids. Germline V gene lookup returns CDR1 SGHVS and CDR2 FQNEAQ. V was pared by 5 bases and J by 7 bases, with 5 bases between. The CDR3 bases are TGTGCCAGCAGCCCCGGTGAAGCTTTCTTT. Translation: CASSPGEAFF.

V is TRBV9 and J is TRBJ2-7, with D unclear. Deletions cut 1 base from V and 0 bases from J, with 8 bases between. This CDR3 comprises 14 residues. The germline CDR1 and CDR2 sequences are SGDLS and YYNGEE. CDR3 sequence (DNA): TGTGCCAGCAGCGTACTAGAGAGCTCCTACGAGCAGTACTTC. The encoded protein is CASSVLESSYEQYF.

The chain has TRBV2 and TRBJ1-6, with D perhaps TRBD1 (6 bases). V gave up 5 bases and J gave up 7 bases, with 18 bases separating them. CDR1 and CDR2 from the germline V gene are SNHLY and FYNNEI. CDR3 length: 16 amino acids. The CDR3 sequence is CASSHRVKVANSPLHF. CDR3 nucleotides: TGTGCCAGCAGTCACAGGGTTAAGGTCGCCAATTCACCCCTCCACTTT.

The chain recombines TRBV5-4 with TRBJ2-7; 8 bases align to TRBD2. J lost 1 base, V lost 1 base, and 4 bases had no gene match. Germline V gene data show CDR1 as SGHNT and CDR2 as YYREEE (reference sequence). This CDR3 spans 15 amino acids. Here the CDR3 reads CASSLPGTRSYEQYF. For the CDR3, the DNA is TGTGCCAGCAGCTTGCCCGGGACTAGATCCTACGAGCAGTACTTC.

The chain combines TRBV18 with TRBJ2-5, with 8 bases that match TRBD1. V trimming: 8 bases; J trimming: 5 bases; junction bases outside the gene matches: 10. CDR3 length equals 14 residues. Germline CDR1 is KGHSH and CDR2 is LQKENI. CDR3 amino acids: CASDTRGLQETQYF. DNA of the CDR3: TGTGCCAGCGACACCAGGGGGCTACAGGAGACCCAGTACTTC.

Here the CDR3 DNA reads TGTGCCCCCCTCCCCCAGCGGGGGGGGCCCGGGGAGCTGTTTTTT. Translation gives CAPLPQRGGPGELFF. The chain couples TRBV25-1 to TRBJ2-2, with 10 nucleotides matching TRBD2. CDR1 is MGHDK, CDR2 SYGVNS, per germline. The junction had 12 bases not matched to a gene; V was cut back by 11 bases and J by 6 bases. The CDR3 covers 15 residues. The complete variable domain, with remaining parts taken from reference TRBV25-1 and TRBJ2-2, reads EADIYQTPRYLVIGTGKKITLECSQTMGHDKMYWYQQDPGMELHLIHYSYGVNSTEKGDLSSESTVSRIRTEHFPLTLESARPSHTSQYLCAPLPQRGGPGELFFGEGSRLTVL.

This chain links TRBV7-6 with TRBJ2-1; 15 bases align to TRBD2. The CDR3 is 16 amino acids. Germline CDR1 SGHVS, CDR2 FNYEAQ. V lost 5 bases and J lost 6; bases outside the gene matches: 5. The CDR3, as DNA: TGTGCCAGCAGCGCCGGACTAGCGGGGGGGCGCAATGAGCAGTTCTTC. Its protein product is CASSAGLAGGRNEQFF.

V usage is TRBV25-1 and J usage is TRBJ1-5; D gene uncertain. Germline V gives CDR1 MGHDK, CDR2 SYGVNS. The germline V and J ends were trimmed by 2 bases and 5 bases, with 7 bases remaining between them. The CDR3 extends over 13 amino acids. CDR3 DNA: TGTGCCAGCAGTGAACGTGAGTATCAGCCCCAGCATTTT. Its translation is CASSEREYQPQHF. Filled out from reference TRBV25-1 and TRBJ1-5, the complete variable domain reads EADIYQTPRYLVIGTGKKITLECSQTMGHDKMYWYQQDPGMELHLIHYSYGVNSTEKGDLSSESTVSRIRTEHFPLTLESARPSHTSQYLCASSEREYQPQHFGDGTRLSIL.

This chain joins TRBV10-3 and TRBJ2-2, with D possibly TRBD1 on 6 matching bases. The CDR3 has 16 amino acids. Germline loops: CDR1 ENHRY, CDR2 SYGVKD. Trimming cost V 6 bases and J 1 base, with 15 bases left between them. This chain's CDR3 is CAISADTGQNTGELFF. The CDR3 DNA reads as TGTGCCATCAGCGCGGATACAGGGCAGAACACCGGGGAGCTGTTTTTT.

V and J are TRBV4-1 and TRBJ2-7; 9 positions agree with TRBD1. CDR3 length: 17 amino acids. CDR1 and CDR2 from the germline V gene are MGHRA and YSYEKL. V gave up 1 base and J gave up 6 bases; unmatched junction bases: 13. The CDR3 nucleotides are TGCGCCAGCAGCCAAGCGGGGATTACAGGGGGCTTCGGCGAGCAGTACTTC. Residues: CASSQAGITGGFGEQYF.

V gene TRBV6-1 combines with J gene TRBJ2-7, with D possibly TRBD2 on 5 matching bases. This CDR3 is built from 11 residues. CDR1 and CDR2 (germline): MNHNS, SASEGT. V lost 7 bases and J 4 bases, leaving 8 bases between the germline ends. CDR3 coding DNA: TGTGCCAGCACTGGCGGGTACGAGCAGTACTTC. Translating it yields CASTGGYEQYF.

The chain is built from TRBV27 and TRBJ1-5; D unclear. The CDR3 length is 13 residues. The germline V gene encodes CDR1 MNHEY and CDR2 SMNVEV (reference sequence). Trimming removed 2 bases from V and 10 bases from J, with 12 bases in between. CDR3 coding DNA: TGTGCCAGCAGTTTAGGGAGGTTAGGACCCCAGCATTTT. It translates to CASSLGRLGPQHF.

J is TRBJ1-2 and V is TRBV5-4; the match to TRBD1 covers 7 bases. Looked up from germline, CDR1 is SGHNT and CDR2 is YYREEE (reference sequence). The V gene end was trimmed by 0 bases and the J gene end by 4 bases; junction bases not matched to a gene: 6. This CDR3 spans 15 amino acids. CDR3 region: CASSLADRRFYGYTF. In DNA, the CDR3 is TGTGCCAGCAGCTTGGCGGACAGGCGATTCTATGGCTACACCTTC.

V gene TRBV6-5 combines with J gene TRBJ2-7; a weak D match, TRBD1 (6 bases). Germline V gene lookup returns CDR1 MNHEY and CDR2 SVGAGI. Trimming took 6 bases from V and 6 from J, leaving 21 bases between them. The CDR3 contains 15 residues. The chain's CDR3 is CASRATGALGTEQYF. In DNA form, the CDR3 reads TGTGCCAGCAGAGCGACAGGCGCCCTCGGAACCGAGCAGTACTTC.